The 12 T cell receptor beta chains listed next were all sequenced from one sample in a study of shared clonotypes between healthy human individuals. This table comes from immunoSEQ multiplex PCR, and its TCRdb copy is limited to in-frame clones, with some not included. The sample has approximately 440,000 clones; approximately 77% are singletons. Sequencing used PBMCs. These receptor sequences come from a woman aged 40 to 50 in good health. Some clones in this sample may be carry-over from other donors' samples.

About this clone: Relative to the germline gene, one junction end is altered; a read error may explain this. The rearrangement links TRBV28 to TRBJ2-3, with TRBD1 matching over 11 bases. Germline V gene data show CDR1 as MDHEN and CDR2 as SYDVKM. The CDR3 covers 15 residues. The CDR3 sequence is CATSIGTGGPDTQYF. The CDR3 DNA is TGTGCCACCAGTATAGGGACAGGGGGGCCAGATACGCAGTATTTT.

This clone was found a few times. DNA for the CDR3: TGTGCCAGCAGTCGTACAGGGGGCCGTGGCACCGGGGAGCTGTTTTTT. Translated: CASSRTGGRGTGELFF. V is TRBV7-9 and J is TRBJ2-2; TRBD1 aligns across 9 bases. The CDR3 totals 16 residues. Per germline, CDR1 SEHNR and CDR2 FQNEAQ (reference sequence). The V and J ends lost 6 bases and 4 bases, in that order; junction bases with no gene match: 9.

About this clone itself: Different DNA sequences within this sample yield the same CDR3. The V gene is TRBV5-1, the J gene TRBJ1-5, with 7 bases fitting TRBD1. This CDR3 is 15 amino acids long. Germline loops: CDR1 SGHRS, CDR2 YFSETQ. Trimming cost V 0 bases and J 6 bases; bases outside gene matches: 6. As DNA, the CDR3 is TGCGCCAGCAGCTTGGAAGGGGGCCGGGGTCAGCCCCAGCATTTT. It specifies CASSLEGGRGQPQHF.

This rearrangement joins TRBV18 to TRBJ2-7; D perhaps matches TRBD2 (5 bases). Germline V gene data show CDR1 as KGHSH and CDR2 as LQKENI. This CDR3 comprises 12 residues. V shed 3 bases and J shed 7 bases, with 10 bases lying between them. The CDR3 DNA reads as TGTGCCAGCTCACCCCGGCCGGGGGAGCAGTACTTC. This gives the protein CASSPRPGEQYF.

The chain carries TRBV2 and TRBJ2-2, with 10 bases lining up with TRBD2. J gave up 2 bases and V 7 bases, and 16 bases lay outside the gene matches. CDR1 is SNHLY, CDR2 FYNNEI, per germline. CDR3 length: 19 amino acids. The DNA for the CDR3 is TGTGCCAGCATCCCCGTCCGTGCTAGCGGGAGTGTAAACACCGGGGAGCTGTTTTTT. This sequence encodes CASIPVRASGSVNTGELFF. Using reference TRBV2 and TRBJ2-2 for the parts outside the CDR3, the full variable domain is EPEVTQTPSHQVTQMGQEVILRCVPISNHLYFYWYRQILGQKVEFLVSFYNNEISEKSEIFDDQFSVERPDGSNFTLKIRSTKLEDSAMYFCASIPVRASGSVNTGELFFGEGSRLTVL.

The chain is built from TRBV27 and TRBJ2-7; no clear D gene. Germline V gene lookup returns CDR1 MNHEY and CDR2 SMNVEV (reference sequence). CDR3 length equals 13 residues. V gave up 6 bases and J gave up 5 bases, with 14 bases separating them. This CDR3 is CASRTGPRDEQYF. In DNA form, the CDR3 reads TGTGCCAGCAGAACCGGGCCCCGGGACGAGCAGTACTTC.

Regarding this clone: This is likely an artifact of a read error, given a far larger clone one base away. Within the sample, other DNA sequences also encode this same CDR3. The J gene is TRBJ2-1, the V gene TRBV29-1, with D perhaps matching TRBD1 (5 bases). Per the germline V gene, CDR1 is SQVTM and CDR2 is ANQGSEA. The CDR3 covers 11 residues. CDR3 coding DNA: TGCAGCGCAACAGGTTACAACGAGCAGTTCTTC. Translating it yields CSATGYNEQFF.

Comment on this clone: This probably arose from a read error, given a far larger clone one base away. The rearrangement links TRBV7-3 to TRBJ2-2, with TRBD2 identical over 12 bases. The length of the CDR3 is 16 residues. Per germline, CDR1 SGHTA and CDR2 FQGTGA. The CDR3 DNA is TGTGCCAGCAGCCTCGGACTAGCGGGAAGCACCGGGGGGCTGTTTTTT. Encoded protein: CASSLGLAGSTGGLFF.

V usage is TRBV9 and J usage is TRBJ2-2; perhaps TRBD1 as D (6 bases). Germline-derived CDR1 and CDR2 are SGDLS and YYNGEE. Between the trimmed V and J ends, which lost 0 bases and 2 bases, there was a span of 8 bases. CDR3 length: 15 residues. For the CDR3, the DNA is TGTGCCAGCAGCGTAGCGGGACACAACACCGGGGAGCTGTTTTTT. Translated: CASSVAGHNTGELFF.

Remarks on this clone: A far larger clone is off by one base, so a read error is likely. CDR3 DNA sequence: TGTGCCTGGAGTCTCCCGGCAGGGGGAATGGGTTACGAGCAGCACTTC. Translation: CAWSLPAGGMGYEQHF. The gene calls are TRBV30 and TRBJ2-7; 7 nucleotides agree with TRBD1. CDR3 length: 16 amino acids. Per germline, CDR1 GTSNPN and CDR2 SVGIG (reference sequence).

The CDR3 coding sequence is TGCAGCGTTGGGCTAGCGGGAGGTCAGGGGAGCACAGATACGCAGTATTTT. Residues: CSVGLAGGQGSTDTQYF. The chain couples TRBV29-1 to TRBJ2-3; TRBD2 aligns across 11 bases. Germline CDR1 and CDR2: SQVTM and ANQGSEA. This CDR3 has 17 amino acids. The V and J ends lost 4 bases and 0 bases, in that order; junction bases with no gene match: 9.

In nucleotides, the CDR3 is TGCGCCAGCAGCTTGATGTCTAGCGGGGAGGGCAACGAGCAGTACTTC. Protein product: CASSLMSSGEGNEQYF. The gene calls are TRBV5-1 and TRBJ2-7; TRBD2 aligns across 9 bases. The CDR3 has 16 residues. The junction had 10 bases not matched to a gene; V was cut back by 1 base and J by 5 bases. Per the germline V gene, CDR1 is SGHRS and CDR2 is YFSETQ.